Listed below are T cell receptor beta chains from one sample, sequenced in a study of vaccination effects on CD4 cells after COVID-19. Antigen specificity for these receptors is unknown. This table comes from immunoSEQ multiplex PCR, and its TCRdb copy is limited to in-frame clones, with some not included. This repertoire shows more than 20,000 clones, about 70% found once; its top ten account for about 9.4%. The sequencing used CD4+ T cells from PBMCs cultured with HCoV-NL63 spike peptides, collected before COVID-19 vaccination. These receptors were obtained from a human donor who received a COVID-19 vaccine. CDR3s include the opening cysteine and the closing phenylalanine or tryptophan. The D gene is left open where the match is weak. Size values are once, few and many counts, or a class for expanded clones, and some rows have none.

DNA: TGTGCCTGGAGTCCCCCGGGTCTTCGGCCTAACACTGAAGCTTTCTTT
CDR3: CAWSPPGLRPNTEAFF
size: NA
J: TRBJ1-1
D: NA
V: TRBV30

DNA: TGTGCCAGCAGCCAGGGTATGAGTTCACCCCTCCACTTT
CDR3: CASSQGMSSPLHF
size: NA
J: TRBJ1-6
D: NA
V: TRBV6-5

DNA: TGTGCCAGCAGCCCAGGGAACACCGGGGAGCTGTTTTTT
CDR3: CASSPGNTGELFF
size: NA
J: TRBJ2-2
D: NA
V: TRBV11-2

DNA: TGTGCCAGCAGCTTAGGGGGTTGGGTAAATAATTCACCCCTCCACTTT
CDR3: CASSLGGWVNNSPLHF
size: NA
J: TRBJ1-6
D: NA
V: TRBV13

DNA: TGTGCCAGCAGCTTAGCGCGACACAGTAACTATGGCTACACCTTC
CDR3: CASSLARHSNYGYTF
size: once
J: TRBJ1-2
D: NA
V: TRBV7-2

DNA: TGTGCCAGCAGCGCGGGGACAGGGGGCTGGGGAACTGAAGCTTTCTTT
CDR3: CASSAGTGGWGTEAFF
size: NA
J: TRBJ1-1
D: TRBD1
V: TRBV5-4

DNA: TGTGCCAGCAGCTTAGCGCTTAGTTGGGGGGTTAATCCCACCTTC
CDR3: CASSLALSWGVNPTF
size: NA
J: TRBJ1-2
D: NA
V: TRBV7-8

DNA: TGTGCCAGCTCACCGACACGACAGGGCTATAATGAAAAACTGTTTTTT
CDR3: CASSPTRQGYNEKLFF
size: NA
J: TRBJ1-4
D: TRBD1
V: TRBV18

DNA: TGTGCCAGCAGCTTAGGCCAGCGGGGCTACGAGCAGTACTTC
CDR3: CASSLGQRGYEQYF
size: NA
J: TRBJ2-7
D: TRBD2
V: TRBV7-2

DNA: TGTGCCAGCAGCTTAGTAGGACTACTAAGGAGCACAGATACGCAGTATTTT
CDR3: CASSLVGLLRSTDTQYF
size: NA
J: TRBJ2-3
D: NA
V: TRBV7-8

DNA: TGTGCCAGCAGTGAAGGAGTGGGGATCTACGAGCAGTACTTC
CDR3: CASSEGVGIYEQYF
size: few
J: TRBJ2-7
D: NA
V: TRBV6-1

DNA: TGTGCCAGCAGCTCTCTGACAGGGACCTACAATGAGCAGTTCTTC
CDR3: CASSSLTGTYNEQFF
size: NA
J: TRBJ2-1
D: TRBD1
V: TRBV9

DNA: TGTGCTAGTGGACCGAAGAGGGCCCATAGCACAGATACGCAGTATTTT
CDR3: CASGPKRAHSTDTQYF
size: few
J: TRBJ2-3
D: NA
V: TRBV12-5

DNA: TGTGCTAGTGGTTTGGTGGGACTAGCGGACAGCTCCTACAATGAGCAGTTCTTC
CDR3: CASGLVGLADSSYNEQFF
size: NA
J: TRBJ2-1
D: TRBD2
V: TRBV12-5

DNA: TGTGCCAGCAGCCAAGGGGCCAGGGGCCGGGGGACCCAGTACTTC
CDR3: CASSQGARGRGTQYF
size: few
J: TRBJ2-5
D: NA
V: TRBV3-1/TRBV3-2

DNA: TGTGCCAGCAGTTACACTCCAGCGAAGCCCTACAATGAGCAGTTCTTC
CDR3: CASSYTPAKPYNEQFF
size: NA
J: TRBJ2-1
D: NA
V: TRBV6-5

DNA: TGTGCCAGCAGCTTACAAGGGGTGAATCAGCCCCAGCATTTT
CDR3: CASSLQGVNQPQHF
size: NA
J: TRBJ1-5
D: NA
V: TRBV7-2

DNA: TGTGCCATCAACCGAGACAGGGAAACCAATGAGCAGTTCTTC
CDR3: CAINRDRETNEQFF
size: NA
J: TRBJ2-1
D: TRBD1
V: TRBV10-3

DNA: TGTGCCAGCGGACAGGAGGGGACACAAAATGAAAAACTGTTTTTT
CDR3: CASGQEGTQNEKLFF
size: NA
J: TRBJ1-4
D: TRBD1
V: TRBV2

DNA: TGTGCCACCAGCAGAGGTGGGGCCGGGGAGCTGTTTTTT
CDR3: CATSRGGAGELFF
size: NA
J: TRBJ2-2
D: NA
V: TRBV15

DNA: TGTGCCAGCAGCATCTCGGGGGGGGGACTCAATGAGCAGTTCTTC
CDR3: CASSISGGGLNEQFF
size: NA
J: TRBJ2-1
D: TRBD2
V: TRBV7-9

DNA: TGTGCCAGCAGTGAGTTGGCGGGAGTTCTATATGAGCAGTTCTTC
CDR3: CASSELAGVLYEQFF
size: NA
J: TRBJ2-1
D: TRBD2
V: TRBV6-1

DNA: TGTGCCAGCAGCATTGCCCATTGGGGTACGAACACCGGGGAGCTGTTTTTT
CDR3: CASSIAHWGTNTGELFF
size: once
J: TRBJ2-2
D: NA
V: TRBV11-3

DNA: TGTGCCAGCAGCCAAGGTCTAGCGGGCTACACCGGGGAGCTGTTTTTT
CDR3: CASSQGLAGYTGELFF
size: NA
J: TRBJ2-2
D: TRBD2
V: TRBV3-1/TRBV3-2

DNA: TGCGCCAGCAGCCCCGACAGAAACTCTGGGGCCAACGTCCTGACTTTC
CDR3: CASSPDRNSGANVLTF
size: few
J: TRBJ2-6
D: NA
V: TRBV10-1

DNA: TGTGCCAGCAGTGAAGGCGGCTACACAGATACGCAGTATTTT
CDR3: CASSEGGYTDTQYF
size: few
J: TRBJ2-3
D: NA
V: TRBV6-1

DNA: TGTGCCAGCAGTTACACGATCCTGGGGGGGTATGGCTACACCTTC
CDR3: CASSYTILGGYGYTF
size: NA
J: TRBJ1-2
D: NA
V: TRBV6-5

DNA: TGTGCCAGCAGCCGGGACATGTCTGGGGCCAACGTCCTGACTTTC
CDR3: CASSRDMSGANVLTF
size: NA
J: TRBJ2-6
D: NA
V: TRBV7-9

DNA: TGCGCCAGCAGTACGGGACAGGCGGGGACCGGGGAGCTGTTTTTT
CDR3: CASSTGQAGTGELFF
size: few
J: TRBJ2-2
D: TRBD1
V: TRBV5-1

DNA: TGTGCCACCAGTGGTTCGGGGACAGGGACGGCTCAGCCCCAGCATTTT
CDR3: CATSGSGTGTAQPQHF
size: NA
J: TRBJ1-5
D: TRBD1
V: TRBV24-1

DNA: TGTGCCAGTAGTATGGACGGGGACACACATGATACGCAGTATTTT
CDR3: CASSMDGDTHDTQYF
size: NA
J: TRBJ2-3
D: NA
V: TRBV19

DNA: TGTGCCAGCAGGCGACGGATTGATCAGCCCCAGCATTTT
CDR3: CASRRRIDQPQHF
size: medium-sized
J: TRBJ1-5
D: NA
V: TRBV12-3/TRBV12-4

DNA: TGTGCCAGCAGCCCGGGGCAGGGGTTTAACGAGCAGTACTTC
CDR3: CASSPGQGFNEQYF
size: NA
J: TRBJ2-7
D: NA
V: TRBV7-7

DNA: TGTGCCAGCAGTTACGCGGACAGGGGCTATGGCTACACCTTC
CDR3: CASSYADRGYGYTF
size: NA
J: TRBJ1-2
D: TRBD1
V: TRBV6-5

DNA: TGTGCCACCAGTGGGACCCCACGGGATGAGCAGTTCTTC
CDR3: CATSGTPRDEQFF
size: NA
J: TRBJ2-1
D: NA
V: TRBV24-1

DNA: TGCGCCAGCAGCAGGGACAGGGCTAACGCTGAAGCTTTCTTT
CDR3: CASSRDRANAEAFF
size: NA
J: TRBJ1-1
D: TRBD1
V: TRBV5-1

DNA: TGCGCCAGCAGCTTGCAATTGCGGGGGGACCAAGAGGAGTTCTTC
CDR3: CASSLQLRGDQEEFF
size: NA
J: TRBJ2-1
D: TRBD2
V: TRBV5-1

DNA: TGTGCCAGCAGCGTAGCCAGTCCCTATGGCTACACCTTC
CDR3: CASSVASPYGYTF
size: NA
J: TRBJ1-2
D: NA
V: TRBV9

DNA: TGTGCCAGCAGTGAAGTCCCGGGAGCAACCGACGAGCAGTACTTC
CDR3: CASSEVPGATDEQYF
size: few
J: TRBJ2-7
D: NA
V: TRBV6-1

DNA: TGTGCCAGCAGTTACATCGGGCGCCAAGATACGCAGTATTTT
CDR3: CASSYIGRQDTQYF
size: NA
J: TRBJ2-3
D: NA
V: TRBV6-6

DNA: TGTGCCAGCGGGGCGGGCTCCTACAATGAGCAGTTCTTC
CDR3: CASGAGSYNEQFF
size: NA
J: TRBJ2-1
D: NA
V: TRBV9